This TCR beta chain was sequenced during a study of T cell repertoires in cytomegalovirus infection. Looking at the study overall: It was the public TCR beta signatures that indicated both CMV infection and matching HLA type.

The V gene's germline CDR1 is MNHEY and CDR2 SMNVEV (reference sequence). V lost 6 bases to trimming and J lost 5 bases; unmatched junction nucleotides: 8. The CDR3 has 15 residues. One entry per CDR3 protein, called by TCRdb with MiXCR from the reads. The data show roughly 80,000 distinct CDR3 sequences, around 40% seen once. With regard to this clonotype: Its antigen is still unknown.

V is TRBV27 and J is TRBJ2-2, with 8 bases matching TRBD1. Specimen: CD8+ T cells from cultured PBMCs, collected from culture after CMV antigen stimulation. The TCR was taken from a human donor in good health (CMV status not recorded). Some clones in this sample may be carry-over from other donors' samples. Here the CDR3 DNA reads TGTGCCAGCAGGGTGGACAGGGCCGAAACCGGGGAGCTGTTTTTT. This codes for CASRVDRAETGELFF.